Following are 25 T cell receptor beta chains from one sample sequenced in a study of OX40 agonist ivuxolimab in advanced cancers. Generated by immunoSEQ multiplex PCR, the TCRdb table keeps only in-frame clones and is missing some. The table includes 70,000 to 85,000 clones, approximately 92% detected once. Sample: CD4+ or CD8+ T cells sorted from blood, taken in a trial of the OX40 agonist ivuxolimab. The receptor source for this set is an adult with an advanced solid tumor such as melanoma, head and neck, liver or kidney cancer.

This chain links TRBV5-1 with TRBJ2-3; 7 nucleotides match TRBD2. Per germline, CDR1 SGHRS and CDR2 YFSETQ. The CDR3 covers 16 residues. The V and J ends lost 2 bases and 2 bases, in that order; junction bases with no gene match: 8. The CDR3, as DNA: TGCGCCAGCAGCTTCCCCTCTAGCGGAGCCACAGATACGCAGTATTTT. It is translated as CASSFPSSGATDTQYF.

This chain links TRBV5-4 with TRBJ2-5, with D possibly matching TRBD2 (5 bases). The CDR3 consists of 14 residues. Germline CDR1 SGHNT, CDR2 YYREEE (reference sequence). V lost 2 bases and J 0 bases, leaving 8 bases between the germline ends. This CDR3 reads CASSFRRDQETQYF. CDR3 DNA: TGTGCCAGCAGCTTCAGGCGGGACCAAGAGACCCAGTACTTC.

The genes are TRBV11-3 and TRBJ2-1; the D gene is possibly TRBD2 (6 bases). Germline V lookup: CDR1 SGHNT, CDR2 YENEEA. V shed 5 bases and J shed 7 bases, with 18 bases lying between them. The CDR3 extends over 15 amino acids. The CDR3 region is CASSTRGGIGNEQFF. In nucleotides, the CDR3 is TGTGCCAGCAGCACCCGGGGCGGGATTGGGAATGAGCAGTTCTTC.

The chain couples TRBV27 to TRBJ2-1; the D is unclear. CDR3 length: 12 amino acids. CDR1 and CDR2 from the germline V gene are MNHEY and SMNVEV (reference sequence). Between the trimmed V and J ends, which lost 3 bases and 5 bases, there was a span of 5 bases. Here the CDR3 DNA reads TGTGCCAGCAGTTTTTGGGACAATGAGCAGTTCTTC. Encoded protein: CASSFWDNEQFF.

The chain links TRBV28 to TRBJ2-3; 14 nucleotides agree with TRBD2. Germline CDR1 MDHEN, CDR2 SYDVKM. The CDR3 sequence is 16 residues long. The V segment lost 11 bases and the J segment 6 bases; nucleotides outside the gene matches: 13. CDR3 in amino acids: CAGATGLAGGRDTQYF. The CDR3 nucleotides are TGTGCCGGGGCCACCGGACTAGCGGGAGGTAGGGATACGCAGTATTTT.

Here the CDR3 reads CASGRSFNEKLFF. The CDR3 DNA reads TGTGCCAGCGGGCGGTCCTTTAATGAAAAACTGTTTTTT. The V and J genes are TRBV28 and TRBJ1-4, with D uncertain. The CDR3 length is 13 residues. Trimming pared 8 bases from V and 4 bases from J, leaving 11 bases between. Germline-derived CDR1 and CDR2 are MDHEN and SYDVKM.

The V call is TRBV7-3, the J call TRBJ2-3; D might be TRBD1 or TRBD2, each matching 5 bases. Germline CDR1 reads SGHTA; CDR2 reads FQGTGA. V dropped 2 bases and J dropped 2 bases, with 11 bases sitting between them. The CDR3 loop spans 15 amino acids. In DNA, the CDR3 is TGTGCCAGCAGCTTAGAACCGGGACCCACAGATACGCAGTATTTT. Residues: CASSLEPGPTDTQYF.

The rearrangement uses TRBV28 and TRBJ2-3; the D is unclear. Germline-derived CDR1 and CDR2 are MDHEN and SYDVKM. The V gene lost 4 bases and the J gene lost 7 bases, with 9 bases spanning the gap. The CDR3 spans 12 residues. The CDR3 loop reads CASSSLPHTQYF. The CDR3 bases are TGTGCCAGCAGTTCCCTCCCCCATACGCAGTATTTT.

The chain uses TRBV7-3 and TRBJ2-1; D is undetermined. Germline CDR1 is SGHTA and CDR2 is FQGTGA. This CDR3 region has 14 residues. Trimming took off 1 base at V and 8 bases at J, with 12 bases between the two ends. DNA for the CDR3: TGTGCCAGCAGCTTAAACCCCCCCCCGGATGAGCAGTTCTTC. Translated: CASSLNPPPDEQFF.

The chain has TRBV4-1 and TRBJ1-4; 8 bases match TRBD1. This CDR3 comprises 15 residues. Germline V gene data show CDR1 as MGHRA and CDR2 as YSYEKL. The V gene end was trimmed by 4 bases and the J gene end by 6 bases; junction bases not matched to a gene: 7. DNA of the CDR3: TGCGCCAGCAGCCCAACAGGGGGGGAGGATGAAAAACTGTTTTTT. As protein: CASSPTGGEDEKLFF.

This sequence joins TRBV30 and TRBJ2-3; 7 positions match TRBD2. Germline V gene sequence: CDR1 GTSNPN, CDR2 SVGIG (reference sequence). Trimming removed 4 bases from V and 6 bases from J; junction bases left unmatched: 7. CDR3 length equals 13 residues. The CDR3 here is CAWTAGASDTQYF. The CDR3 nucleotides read TGTGCCTGGACGGCGGGAGCATCGGATACGCAGTATTTT. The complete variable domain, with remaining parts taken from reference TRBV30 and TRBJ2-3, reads SQTIHQWPATLVQPVGSPLSLECTVEGTSNPNLYWYRQAAGRGLQLLFYSVGIGQISSEVPQNLSASRPQDRQFILSSKKLLLSDSGFYLCAWTAGASDTQYFGPGTRLTVL.

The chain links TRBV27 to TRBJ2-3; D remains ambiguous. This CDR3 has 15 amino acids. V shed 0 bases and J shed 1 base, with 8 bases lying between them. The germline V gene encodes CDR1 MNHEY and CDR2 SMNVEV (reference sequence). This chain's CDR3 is CASSLSDPRTDTQYF. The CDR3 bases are TGTGCCAGCAGTTTATCCGATCCCCGCACAGATACGCAGTATTTT.

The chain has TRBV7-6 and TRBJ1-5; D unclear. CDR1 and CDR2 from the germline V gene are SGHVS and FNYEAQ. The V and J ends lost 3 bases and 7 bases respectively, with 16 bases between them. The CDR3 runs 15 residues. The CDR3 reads CASSLSSGSGQPQHF. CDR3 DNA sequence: TGTGCCAGCAGCTTGAGTTCGGGATCGGGGCAGCCCCAGCATTTT.

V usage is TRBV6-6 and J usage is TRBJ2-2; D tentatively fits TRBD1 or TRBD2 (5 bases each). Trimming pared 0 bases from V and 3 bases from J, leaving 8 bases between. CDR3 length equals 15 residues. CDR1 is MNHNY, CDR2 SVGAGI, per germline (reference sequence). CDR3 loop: CASSYSGGYTGELFF. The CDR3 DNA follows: TGTGCCAGCAGTTACTCTGGGGGATACACCGGGGAGCTGTTTTTT.

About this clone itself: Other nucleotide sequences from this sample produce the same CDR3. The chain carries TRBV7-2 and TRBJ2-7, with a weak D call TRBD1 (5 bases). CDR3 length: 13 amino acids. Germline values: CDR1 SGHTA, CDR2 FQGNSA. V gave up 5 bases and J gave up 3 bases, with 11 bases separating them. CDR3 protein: CASSQGPSYEQYF. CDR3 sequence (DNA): TGTGCCAGCAGCCAGGGTCCGAGCTACGAGCAGTACTTC.

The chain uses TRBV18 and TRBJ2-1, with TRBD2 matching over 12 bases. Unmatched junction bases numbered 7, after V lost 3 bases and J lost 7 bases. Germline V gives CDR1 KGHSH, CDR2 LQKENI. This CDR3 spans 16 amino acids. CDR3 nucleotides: TGTGCCAGCTCACCGAGACTAGCGGGAGTGGGGAATGAGCAGTTCTTC. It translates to CASSPRLAGVGNEQFF.

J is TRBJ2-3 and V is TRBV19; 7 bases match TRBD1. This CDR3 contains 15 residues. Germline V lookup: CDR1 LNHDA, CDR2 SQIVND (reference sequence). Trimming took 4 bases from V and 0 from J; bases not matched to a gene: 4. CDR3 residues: CASSTRGTSTDTQYF. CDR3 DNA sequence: TGTGCCAGTAGTACCAGGGGGACCAGCACAGATACGCAGTATTTT.

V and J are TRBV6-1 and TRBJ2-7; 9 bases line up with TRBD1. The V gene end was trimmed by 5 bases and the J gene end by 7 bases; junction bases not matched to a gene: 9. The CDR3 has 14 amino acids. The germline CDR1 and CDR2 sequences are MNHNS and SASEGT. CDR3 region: CASSPGTGYREQYF. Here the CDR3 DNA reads TGTGCCAGCAGTCCCGGGACAGGGTATCGGGAGCAGTACTTC.

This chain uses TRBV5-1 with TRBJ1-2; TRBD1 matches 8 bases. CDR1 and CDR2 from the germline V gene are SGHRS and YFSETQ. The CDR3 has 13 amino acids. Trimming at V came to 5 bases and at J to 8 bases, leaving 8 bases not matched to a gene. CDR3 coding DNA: TGCGCCAGCAGACCGGACAGGGTCGTGGGCTACACCTTC. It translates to CASRPDRVVGYTF.

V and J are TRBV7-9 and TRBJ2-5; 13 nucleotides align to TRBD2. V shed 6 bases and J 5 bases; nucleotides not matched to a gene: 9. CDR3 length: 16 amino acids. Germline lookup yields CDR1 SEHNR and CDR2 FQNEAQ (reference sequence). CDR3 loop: CASSQLAGGPKETQYF. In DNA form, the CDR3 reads TGTGCCAGCAGTCAACTAGCGGGAGGGCCGAAGGAGACCCAGTACTTC.

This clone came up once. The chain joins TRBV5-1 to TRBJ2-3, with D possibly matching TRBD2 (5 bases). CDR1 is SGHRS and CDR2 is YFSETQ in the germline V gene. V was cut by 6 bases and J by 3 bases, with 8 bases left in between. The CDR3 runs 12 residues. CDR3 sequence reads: CASKSGTDTQYF. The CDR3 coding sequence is TGCGCCAGCAAGTCGGGAACAGATACGCAGTATTTT.

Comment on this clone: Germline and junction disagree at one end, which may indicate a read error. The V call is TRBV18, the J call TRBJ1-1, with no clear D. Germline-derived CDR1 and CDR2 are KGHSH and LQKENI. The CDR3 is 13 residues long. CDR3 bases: TGTGCCAGCGCACCCCACAAGAACACTGAAGCTTTCTTT. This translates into CASAPHKNTEAFF.

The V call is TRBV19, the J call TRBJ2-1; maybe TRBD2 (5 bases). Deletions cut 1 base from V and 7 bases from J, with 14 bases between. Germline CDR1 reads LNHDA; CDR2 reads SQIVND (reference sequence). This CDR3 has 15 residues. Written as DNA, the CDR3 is TGTGCCAGTAGTATAGGGGCCGCGGGTAATAATGAGCAGTTCTTC. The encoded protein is CASSIGAAGNNEQFF. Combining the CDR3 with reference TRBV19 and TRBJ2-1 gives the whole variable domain DGGITQSPKYLFRKEGQNVTLSCEQNLNHDAMYWYRQDPGQGLRLIYYSQIVNDFQKGDIAEGYSVSREKKESFPLTVTSAQKNPTAFYLCASSIGAAGNNEQFFGPGTRLTVL.

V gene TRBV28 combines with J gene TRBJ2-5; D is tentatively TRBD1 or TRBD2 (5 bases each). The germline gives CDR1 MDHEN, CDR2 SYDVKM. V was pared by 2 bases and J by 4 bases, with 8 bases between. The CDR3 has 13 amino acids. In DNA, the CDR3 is TGTGCCAGCAGTTTAGGGACGGGAGAGACCCAGTACTTC. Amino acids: CASSLGTGETQYF.

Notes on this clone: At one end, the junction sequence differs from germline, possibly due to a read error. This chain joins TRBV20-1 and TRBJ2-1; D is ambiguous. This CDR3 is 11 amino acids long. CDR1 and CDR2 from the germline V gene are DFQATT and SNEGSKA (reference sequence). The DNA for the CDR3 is TGCAGTGCTAGATCCTACCTAAGTGTGGTCTTC. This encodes CSARSYLSVVF.